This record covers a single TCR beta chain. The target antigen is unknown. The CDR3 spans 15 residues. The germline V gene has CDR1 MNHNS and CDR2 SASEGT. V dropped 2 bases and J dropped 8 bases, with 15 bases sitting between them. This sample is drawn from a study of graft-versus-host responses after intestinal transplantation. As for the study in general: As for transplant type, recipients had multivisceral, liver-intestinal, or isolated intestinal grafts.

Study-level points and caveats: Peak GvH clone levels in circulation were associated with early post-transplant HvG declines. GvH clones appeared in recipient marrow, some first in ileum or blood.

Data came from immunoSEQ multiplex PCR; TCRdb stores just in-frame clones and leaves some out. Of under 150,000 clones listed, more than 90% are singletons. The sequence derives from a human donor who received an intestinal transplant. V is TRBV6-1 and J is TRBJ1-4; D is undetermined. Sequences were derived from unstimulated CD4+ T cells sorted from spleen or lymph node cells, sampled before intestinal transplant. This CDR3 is CASSEWEGRGEKLFF. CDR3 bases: TGTGCCAGCAGTGAATGGGAAGGACGAGGGGAAAAACTGTTTTTT.